This TCR beta chain was sequenced during a study of T cell clones after liver transplantation. Regarding the study as a whole: Rather than being deleted, graft donor-reactive T cells may have moved into the graft.

Trimming took 0 bases from V and 0 from J, leaving 7 bases between them. Germline V CDR1 and CDR2: SGDLS, YYNGEE. The CDR3 has 15 residues. Unstimulated PBMCs were sorted into CD3+CD4+ and CD3+CD8+ populations. Concerning this clone: Antigen specificity is unknown.

The repertoire was sequenced with immunoSEQ multiplex PCR; TCRdb's copy has only in-frame clones and lacks some. The sample consists of 49,000 or so clones, over 55% of them appearing once. The sequence was collected from a human patient who received a liver transplant. Some T cells may be the graft donor's. The rearrangement links TRBV9 to TRBJ1-3; no clear D. The sample was CD4+ T cells from blood, taken more than 52 months after liver transplant. The CDR3 spells CASSVAQSSGNTIYF. In DNA form, the CDR3 reads TGTGCCAGCAGCGTAGCACAGAGCTCTGGAAACACCATATATTTT.